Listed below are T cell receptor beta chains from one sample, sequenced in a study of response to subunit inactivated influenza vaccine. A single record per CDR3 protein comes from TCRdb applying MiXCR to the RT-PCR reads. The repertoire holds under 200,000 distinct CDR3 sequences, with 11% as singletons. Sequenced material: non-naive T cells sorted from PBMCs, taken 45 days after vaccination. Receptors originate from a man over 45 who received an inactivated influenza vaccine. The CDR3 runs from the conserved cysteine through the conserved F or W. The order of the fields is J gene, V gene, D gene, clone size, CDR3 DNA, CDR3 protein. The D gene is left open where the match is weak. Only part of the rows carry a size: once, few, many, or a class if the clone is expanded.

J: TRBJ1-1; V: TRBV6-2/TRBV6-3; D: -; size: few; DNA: TGTGCCAGCAGTTCTAATCGGGGGACTGAAGCTTTCTTT; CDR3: CASSSNRGTEAFF
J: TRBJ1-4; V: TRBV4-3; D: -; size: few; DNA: TGCGCCAGCAGCCAAGTCACCGGAGGGGAAAAACTGTTTTTT; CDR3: CASSQVTGGEKLFF
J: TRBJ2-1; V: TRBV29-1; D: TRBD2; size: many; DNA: TGCAGCGCTGGGGAGCCTAGCGGGGCCCCGGGTGAGCAGTTCTTC; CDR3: CSAGEPSGAPGEQFF
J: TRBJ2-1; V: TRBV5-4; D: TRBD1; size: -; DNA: TGTGCCAGCAGCTTGCCAGGGGGCGGAAATGAGCAGTTCTTC; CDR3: CASSLPGGGNEQFF
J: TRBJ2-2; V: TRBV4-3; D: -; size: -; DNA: TGCGCCAGCAGCCATGATGACAACAGAGACACCGGGGAGCTGTTTTTT; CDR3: CASSHDDNRDTGELFF
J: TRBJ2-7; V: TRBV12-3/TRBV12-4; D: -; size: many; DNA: TGTGCCAGCAGATCCCTCGACAGATTATACGAGCAGTACTTC; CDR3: CASRSLDRLYEQYF
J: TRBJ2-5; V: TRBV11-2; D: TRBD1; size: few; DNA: TGTGCCAGCAGCCTTCGATTCGCACAGGGGTTCGGCGAGACCCAGTACTTC; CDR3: CASSLRFAQGFGETQYF
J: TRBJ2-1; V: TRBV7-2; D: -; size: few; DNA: TGTGCCAGCAGCTTATTCCAGGGGAACTACAATGAGCAGTTCTTC; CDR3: CASSLFQGNYNEQFF
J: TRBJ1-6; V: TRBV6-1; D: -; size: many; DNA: TGTGCCAGCAGTGACCCGATGGGGCGATATAATTCACCCCTCCACTTT; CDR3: CASSDPMGRYNSPLHF
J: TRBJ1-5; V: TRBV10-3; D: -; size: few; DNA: TGTGCCATCAGTGACACTGATAGCAATCAGCCCCAGCATTTT; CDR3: CAISDTDSNQPQHF
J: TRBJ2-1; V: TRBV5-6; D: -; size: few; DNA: TGTGCCAGCAGCTTGTTGGAGGGGTCGGCGAATGAGCAGTTCTTC; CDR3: CASSLLEGSANEQFF
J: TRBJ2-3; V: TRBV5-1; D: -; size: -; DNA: TGCGCCAGCAGCCGGCGGGGACAAAAAAGCACAGATACGCAGTATTTT; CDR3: CASSRRGQKSTDTQYF
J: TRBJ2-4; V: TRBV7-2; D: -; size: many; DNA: TGTGCCAGCAGCTTATCCCAGGGTGGTGGGGGAAACATTCAGTACTTC; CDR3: CASSLSQGGGGNIQYF
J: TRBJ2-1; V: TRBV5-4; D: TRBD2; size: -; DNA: TGTGCCAGCAGCTTAGGGACTACTTACAATGAGCAGTTCTTC; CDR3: CASSLGTTYNEQFF
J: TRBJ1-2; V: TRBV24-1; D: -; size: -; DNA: TGTGCCACCAGTCACCAGGGGACCTATGGCTACACCTTC; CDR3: CATSHQGTYGYTF
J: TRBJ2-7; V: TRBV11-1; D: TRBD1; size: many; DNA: TGTGCCAGCAGCTTACAGGGGGCAATGTACGAGCAGTACTTC; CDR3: CASSLQGAMYEQYF
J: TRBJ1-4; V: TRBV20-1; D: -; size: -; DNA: TGCAGTGCTAGAGAGGGACGGGCGGGTGTAAAACTGTTTTTT; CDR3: CSAREGRAGVKLFF
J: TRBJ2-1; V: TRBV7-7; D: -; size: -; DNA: TGTGCTAGCAGCCAGGACAGAAACAATGAGCAGTTCTTC; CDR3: CASSQDRNNEQFF
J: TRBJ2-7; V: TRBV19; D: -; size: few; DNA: TGTGCCAGTAGTCTGCAGGGCCTCGAGCAGTACTTC; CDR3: CASSLQGLEQYF
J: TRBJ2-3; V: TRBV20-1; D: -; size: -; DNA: TGCAGTGCTAGAGGCCCGGCGAGGGGCACAGATACGCAGTATTTT; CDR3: CSARGPARGTDTQYF
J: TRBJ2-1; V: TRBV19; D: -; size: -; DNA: TGTGCCACAGGGGTATCCTACAATGAGCAGTTCTTC; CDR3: CATGVSYNEQFF
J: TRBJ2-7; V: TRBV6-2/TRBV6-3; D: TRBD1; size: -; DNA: TGTGCCAGCAGTTCCATTGGACAGGTCTTCTCCTACGAGCAGTCCTTC; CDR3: CASSSIGQVFSYEQSF
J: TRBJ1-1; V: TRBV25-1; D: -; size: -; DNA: TGTGCCAGCAGTGAATTGGAGAAGGGGACCGCTGAAGCTTTCTTT; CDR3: CASSELEKGTAEAFF
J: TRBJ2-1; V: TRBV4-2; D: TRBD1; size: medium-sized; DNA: TGTGCCAGCAGTAAAGGGACAGCCCGTAACAATGAGCAGTTCTTC; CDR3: CASSKGTARNNEQFF
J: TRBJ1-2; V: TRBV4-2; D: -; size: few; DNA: TGTGCCAGCAGCCTAGCCAAGGGCTCTGATAACTATGGCTACACCTTC; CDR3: CASSLAKGSDNYGYTF